This T cell receptor beta chain stems from a study of cytomegalovirus exposure and HLA in healthy donors. General observations from the study: It was reported that the classifier diagnosed cytomegalovirus status with high specificity and sensitivity in both the original and validation cohorts. Reportedly, fewer N-insertions than the approximately 680-donor mean appeared in an Asian-associated ancestry cluster in a later analysis. A few V segments could not be told apart, such as TRBV6-2 and TRBV6-3, and were left out. Most TCRs appeared rarely, but some public TCRs recurred in many donors.

Both 60 Vbeta primers and 13 Jbeta primers went into the PCR. The data were produced by immunoSEQ multiplex PCR, yet TCRdb's version contains in-frame clones alone and is incomplete. The table shows some 180,000 clones, with 70% to 80% occurring only once. Notes on this clone: As yet, its antigen is unknown.

The CDR3 totals 15 residues. Germline V gene lookup returns CDR1 SGHRS and CDR2 YFSETQ. The ends lost 5 bases at V and 3 bases at J; junction bases unmatched: 10. Sequenced input: PBMCs. This TCR came from a man under 40 in good health and CMV-seronegative. J is TRBJ2-7 and V is TRBV5-1; 8 nucleotides match TRBD1. The DNA for the CDR3 is TGCGCCAGCAGGCTAAGACAGGGGTCTTTCTACGAGCAGTACTTC. Protein sequence: CASRLRQGSFYEQYF.